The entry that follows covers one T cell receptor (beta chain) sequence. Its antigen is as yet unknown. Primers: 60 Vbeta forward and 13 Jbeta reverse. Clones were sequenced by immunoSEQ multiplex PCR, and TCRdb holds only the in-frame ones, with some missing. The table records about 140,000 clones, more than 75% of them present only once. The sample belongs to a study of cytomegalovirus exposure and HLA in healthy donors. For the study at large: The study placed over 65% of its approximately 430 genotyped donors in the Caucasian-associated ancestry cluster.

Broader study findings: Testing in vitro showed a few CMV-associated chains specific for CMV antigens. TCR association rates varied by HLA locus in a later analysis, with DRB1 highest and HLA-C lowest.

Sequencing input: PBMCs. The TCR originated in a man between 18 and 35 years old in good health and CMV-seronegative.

The CDR3 reads CAWRGQGYTEAFF. CDR3 nucleotide sequence: TGTGCCTGGAGAGGGCAGGGGTACACTGAAGCTTTCTTT. The chain carries TRBV30 and TRBJ1-1, with D possibly TRBD1 on 6 matching bases. V dropped 3 bases and J dropped 3 bases, with 11 bases sitting between them. The CDR3 has 13 residues. Germline V CDR1 and CDR2: GTSNPN, SVGIG (reference sequence).